The next 15 T cell receptor beta chains were all read from a single sample in a study of blood T cell repertoires in COVID-19. Clones were read by immunoSEQ multiplex PCR, and TCRdb kept only the in-frame ones, dropping some. The sample holds about 230,000 clones, 83% seen once. Sequenced: peripheral blood. The receptors were gathered from a woman in her 70s with active or convalescent COVID-19.

The chain uses TRBV6-5 and TRBJ1-2; D may be TRBD1 (5 bases). Per germline, CDR1 MNHEY and CDR2 SVGAGI. Between the trimmed V and J ends, which lost 6 bases and 2 bases, there was a span of 13 bases. This CDR3 is built from 14 residues. The CDR3 DNA follows: TGTGCCAGCAGCCAGGCGGGGCGGAACTATGGCTACACCTTC. Residues: CASSQAGRNYGYTF.

This chain joins TRBV28 and TRBJ2-7; 8 nucleotides align to TRBD2. The V segment lost 7 bases and the J segment 6 bases; nucleotides outside the gene matches: 8. This CDR3 is 13 amino acids long. The V gene's germline CDR1 is MDHEN and CDR2 SYDVKM. The CDR3 sequence: CASIQRGLGEQYF. CDR3 nucleotides: TGTGCCAGCATCCAGCGGGGGCTCGGCGAGCAGTACTTC.

The chain carries TRBV28 and TRBJ1-4, with D unclear. Germline V gene data show CDR1 as MDHEN and CDR2 as SYDVKM. The CDR3 has 16 amino acids. V lost 6 bases and J lost 4, with 18 bases in between. CDR3 bases: TGTGCCAGCAGCACCATCCCCCAGGTCTTTAATGAAAAACTGTTTTTT. Translation: CASSTIPQVFNEKLFF.

The chain combines TRBV5-6 with TRBJ2-3, with unresolved D. Trimming took 2 bases from V and 7 from J, leaving 5 bases between them. CDR1 is SGHDT, CDR2 YYEEEE, per germline. The CDR3 sequence is 11 residues long. The chain's CDR3 is CASSFQNTQYF. CDR3 bases: TGTGCCAGCAGCTTCCAGAATACGCAGTATTTT.

The V and J genes are TRBV30 and TRBJ1-4; D is possibly TRBD1 (6 bases). The germline V gene encodes CDR1 GTSNPN and CDR2 SVGIG (reference sequence). V dropped 1 base and J dropped 7 bases, with 13 bases sitting between them. This CDR3 is built from 14 residues. CDR3 sequence: CAWSGGGSSEKLFF. CDR3 sequence (DNA): TGTGCCTGGAGTGGGGGGGGCTCTAGTGAAAAACTGTTTTTT.

This clone was seen more than once but under ten times. The chain joins TRBV27 to TRBJ1-5; maybe TRBD1 (5 bases). The length of the CDR3 is 13 residues. Germline values: CDR1 MNHEY, CDR2 SMNVEV (reference sequence). The V and J ends lost 6 bases and 4 bases respectively, with 10 bases between them. The CDR3 sequence: CASSWTQNQPQHF. The CDR3 nucleotides read TGTGCCAGCAGCTGGACACAGAATCAGCCCCAGCATTTT.

This chain joins TRBV5-1 and TRBJ2-3; 9 nucleotides line up with TRBD1. V shed 4 bases and J 3 bases; nucleotides not matched to a gene: 9. This CDR3 has 16 residues. Looked up from germline, CDR1 is SGHRS and CDR2 is YFSETQ. This CDR3 is CASSLGDRVGTDTQYF. The DNA of the CDR3 is TGCGCCAGCAGCCTAGGGGACAGGGTTGGTACAGATACGCAGTATTTT.

The rearrangement joins TRBV3-1 (or the pseudogene TRBV3-2) to TRBJ1-6; 7 bases align to TRBD1. Unmatched junction bases numbered 16, after V lost 2 bases and J lost 6 bases. The germline CDR1 and CDR2 sequences are LGHDT and YNNKEL (reference sequence). The CDR3 consists of 19 residues. The CDR3 loop is CASSQTVVRGGQSNSPLHF. CDR3 nucleotides: TGTGCCAGCAGCCAAACCGTTGTTCGGGGGGGACAGAGTAATTCACCCCTCCACTTT.

The chain combines TRBV10-1 with TRBJ1-5, with 10 nucleotides matching TRBD1. CDR1 WNHNN and CDR2 SYGVQD come from the germline V gene (reference sequence). V lost 6 bases to trimming and J lost 4 bases; unmatched junction nucleotides: 15. The CDR3 covers 18 residues. This CDR3 reads CASSEPGQGSLWNQPQHF. CDR3 nucleotides: TGCGCCAGCAGCGAACCGGGACAGGGGAGTTTATGGAATCAGCCCCAGCATTTT.

The chain employs TRBV5-1 and TRBJ1-2, with D possibly being TRBD1 (6 bases). The V gene's germline CDR1 is SGHRS and CDR2 YFSETQ. The CDR3 runs 13 residues. The ends were cut back, 5 bases at V and 2 bases at J, with 10 bases in the middle. As DNA, the CDR3 is TGCGCCAGCAGGATAGGACAGAACTATGGCTACACCTTC. Its translation: CASRIGQNYGYTF.

The chain joins TRBV6-2 or TRBV6-3 to TRBJ1-2, with unresolved D. V was clipped by 5 bases and J by 2 bases, with 9 bases between them. CDR1 is MNHEY, CDR2 SVGEGT, per germline. CDR3 length: 13 residues. CDR3 in amino acids: CASSRQVNYGYTF. In nucleotides, the CDR3 is TGTGCCAGCAGTCGGCAGGTCAACTATGGCTACACCTTC.

The chain has TRBV9 and TRBJ2-7; possible D gene TRBD1, 5 bases. Trimming cost V 4 bases and J 3 bases, with 14 bases left between them. Germline loops: CDR1 SGDLS, CDR2 YYNGEE. CDR3 length equals 14 residues. In DNA form, the CDR3 reads TGTGCCAGCAGCTTTTCTACCGACAGCTACGAGCAGTACTTC. It codes for CASSFSTDSYEQYF.

The chain recombines TRBV6-5 with TRBJ2-7; possibly TRBD1 for D (5 bases). V shed 7 bases and J shed 3 bases, with 13 bases lying between them. In germline, CDR1 is MNHEY, CDR2 SVGAGI. CDR3 length: 13 amino acids. CDR3 DNA sequence: TGTGCCAGCACAGGGCCAGACGTCTACGAGCAGTACTTC. Residues: CASTGPDVYEQYF.

Details on this clone: The same CDR3 can be traced to other DNA sequences in this sample. The rearrangement joins TRBV10-3 to TRBJ2-2; 7 bases are a match to TRBD2. J lost 2 bases, V lost 4 bases, and 1 base had no gene match. CDR3 size: 14 residues. CDR1 is ENHRY, CDR2 SYGVKD, per germline. The CDR3 loop reads CAISGGGNTGELFF. The CDR3 DNA follows: TGTGCCATCAGTGGGGGGGGTAACACCGGGGAGCTGTTTTTT.

This clone has more than one count but fewer than ten. J is TRBJ1-2 and V is TRBV4-1, with D possibly being TRBD1 (6 bases). This CDR3 has 17 residues. CDR1 is MGHRA, CDR2 YSYEKL, per germline. The V gene lost 0 bases and the J gene lost 8 bases, with 22 bases spanning the gap. For the CDR3, the DNA is TGCGCCAGCAGCCAAGAAATTGGGCACATGGACAGAAGGGGCTACACCTTC. It codes for CASSQEIGHMDRRGYTF.